This T cell receptor beta chain is drawn from a study of blood T cell repertoires in COVID-19. Clones were read by immunoSEQ multiplex PCR, and TCRdb kept only the in-frame ones, dropping some. In the table there are 160,000 or so clones, 84% of which are singletons. Trimming removed 2 bases at V and 4 bases at J, with 8 bases between. The CDR3 length is 13 residues. Germline V CDR1 and CDR2: LGHNT, FRNRAP. This chain links TRBV12-5 with TRBJ1-1, with a tentative D call TRBD1 (5 bases). This sequence was found in a woman aged 80 or over with acute or convalescent COVID-19. Sequences were obtained from peripheral blood. The chain's CDR3 is CASGLTGGTEAFF. CDR3 nucleotides: TGTGCTAGTGGTTTGACCGGGGGCACTGAAGCTTTCTTT.